The following is a TCR beta chain sequence with its context. Primers for the PCR totalled 60 Vbeta and 13 Jbeta. Libraries were prepared by immunoSEQ multiplex PCR; TCRdb keeps only in-frame clonotypes and omits some of them. Here the sample spans approximately 150,000 clones, approximately 80% being singletons. This entry belongs to a study of cytomegalovirus exposure and HLA in healthy donors. Deletions cut 2 bases from V and 1 base from J, with 8 bases between. Germline V gene lookup returns CDR1 SEHNR and CDR2 FQNEAQ (reference sequence). CDR3 size: 14 residues. Sequencing was performed on PBMCs. V gene TRBV7-9 combines with J gene TRBJ1-1, with D unclear. This TCR came from a woman aged 40-49 years in good health and CMV-seropositive. This CDR3 is CASSLNLANTEAFF. DNA for the CDR3: TGTGCCAGCAGCTTAAATTTAGCGAACACTGAAGCTTTCTTT.